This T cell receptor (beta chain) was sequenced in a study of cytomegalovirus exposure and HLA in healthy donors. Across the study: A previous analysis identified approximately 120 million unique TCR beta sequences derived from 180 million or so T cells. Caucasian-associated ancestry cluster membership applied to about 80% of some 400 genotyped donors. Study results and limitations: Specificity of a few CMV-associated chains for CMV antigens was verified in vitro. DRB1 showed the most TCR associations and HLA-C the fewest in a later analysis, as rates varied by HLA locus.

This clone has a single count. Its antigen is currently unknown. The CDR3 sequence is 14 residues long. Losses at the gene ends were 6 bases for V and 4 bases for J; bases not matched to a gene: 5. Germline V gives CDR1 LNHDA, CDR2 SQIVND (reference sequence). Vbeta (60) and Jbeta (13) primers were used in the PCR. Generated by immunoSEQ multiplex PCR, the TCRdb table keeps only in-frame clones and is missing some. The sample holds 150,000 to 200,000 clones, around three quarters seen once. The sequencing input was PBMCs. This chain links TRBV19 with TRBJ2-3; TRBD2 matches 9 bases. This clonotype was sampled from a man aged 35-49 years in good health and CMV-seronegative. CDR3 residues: CASRLAGDPDTQYF. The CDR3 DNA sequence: TGTGCCAGTAGATTAGCGGGAGATCCAGATACGCAGTATTTT.